Listed below are T cell receptor beta chains from one sample, sequenced in a study of cytomegalovirus exposure and HLA in healthy donors. Produced via immunoSEQ multiplex PCR; TCRdb's table is partial and in-frame only. In the table there are 150,000 or so clones, around 70% of which are singletons. Sequencing was carried out using PBMCs. All receptors come from a male donor in good health and CMV-seronegative. The CDR3 runs from the conserved cysteine through the conserved F or W. The D gene is left open where the match is weak. The listing skips clone size in some rows; elsewhere it reads once, few, many or a size class.

>TRBJ2-1|NA|TRBV5-6|NA
TGTGCCAGCAGCTCCTACCGTTTAGCTTCCTACAATGAGCAGTTCTTC
CASSSYRLASYNEQFF
>TRBJ1-6|NA|TRBV18|NA
TGTGCCAGCTCACCAAGGCGGGAGGACGCCTCCGGATCCCTCCACTTT
CASSPRREDASGSLHF
>TRBJ1-2|NA|TRBV30|once
TGTGCCTGGAGCGGAGATAGTAGAATCGGGAGCTATGGCTACACCTTC
CAWSGDSRIGSYGYTF
>TRBJ2-7|TRBD2|TRBV30|NA
TGTGCCTGGACTCAGGATGTAGCGGGAATCCCCTACGAGCAGTACTTC
CAWTQDVAGIPYEQYF
>TRBJ2-1|NA|TRBV11-2|NA
TGTGCCAGCAGCTTAGAAGGGACTCCCCTTAGGTACAATGAGCAGTTCTTC
CASSLEGTPLRYNEQFF
>TRBJ1-1|TRBD1|TRBV20-1|few
TGCAGGGGACAGGGTGACACTGAAGCTTTCTTT
CRGQGDTEAFF
>TRBJ2-1|TRBD2|TRBV7-2|NA
TGTGCCAGCAGGGAGGGGACTAGCGGGAACAATGAGCAGTTCTTC
CASREGTSGNNEQFF
>TRBJ1-5|NA|TRBV28|NA
TGTGCCAGCAGCCTTAGAGTTCGTCGCAGCAATCAGCCCCAGCATTTT
CASSLRVRRSNQPQHF
>TRBJ2-7|NA|TRBV28|NA
TGTGCCAGCAGTACTACCTATCCTCCTTTGGACAGTCCGTCCTACCTCTACGAGCAGTACTTC
CASSTTYPPLDSPSYLYEQYF
>TRBJ2-3|TRBD1|TRBV28|NA
TGTGCCAGCAGTTCCTCCGGGACAGCGTACAACACAGATACGCAGTATTTT
CASSSSGTAYNTDTQYF
>TRBJ1-1|NA|TRBV28|few
TGTGCCAGCCTGGACTCGAACACTGAAGCTTTCTTT
CASLDSNTEAFF
>TRBJ2-2|NA|TRBV11-2|NA
TGTGCCAGCACCACCGGGACATCGAACACCGGGGAGCTGTTTTTT
CASTTGTSNTGELFF
>TRBJ2-7|NA|TRBV9|NA
TGTGCCAGCAGCGTTTCCGGGACAACCTACGAGCAGTACTTC
CASSVSGTTYEQYF
>TRBJ1-5|TRBD1|TRBV18|few
TGTGCCAGCTCAGGACAGGGGGCCCGTCAGCCCCAGCATTTT
CASSGQGARQPQHF
>TRBJ1-1|NA|TRBV5-6|NA
TGTGCCAGCAGCTTGAAGTGGGAGGTGGTGGCCACTGAAGCTTTCTTT
CASSLKWEVVATEAFF
>TRBJ2-7|NA|TRBV7-2|NA
TGTGCCAGCAGCTTAGCGGGGCAGGGATCCTACGAGCAGTACTTC
CASSLAGQGSYEQYF
>TRBJ1-1|NA|TRBV5-1|NA
TGCGCCAGCGGGGGAGGGGACCTTAATTTGAACACTGAAGCTTTCTTT
CASGGGDLNLNTEAFF
>TRBJ2-2|NA|TRBV5-8|NA
TGTGCCAGCAGCTTGGATGCGGGGTTGGCCACCGGGGAGCTGTTTTTT
CASSLDAGLATGELFF
>TRBJ2-2|TRBD2|TRBV28|NA
TGTGCCAGCAGGTCCACCTATGGGGGGGTGCGTGGCACCGGGGAGCTGTTTTTT
CASRSTYGGVRGTGELFF
>TRBJ2-7|NA|TRBV6-5|NA
TGTGCCAGCAGTGCACACGAGGGCTTTCGGTACGAGCAGTACTTC
CASSAHEGFRYEQYF
>TRBJ1-2|TRBD1|TRBV7-2|NA
TGTGCCAGCAGCAGGTCCGGGACAGGGGGTCATGGCTACACCTTC
CASSRSGTGGHGYTF
>TRBJ2-5|NA|TRBV27|NA
TGTGCCAGCAGTTCCAACCCAAATTCCCCCTATGAGACCCAGTACTTC
CASSSNPNSPYETQYF
>TRBJ2-3|NA|TRBV5-5|NA
TGTGCCAGCAGCTTTGGGGCGCCAGATACGCAGTATTTT
CASSFGAPDTQYF
>TRBJ2-5|TRBD2|TRBV7-2|once
TGTGCCAGCAGTTATAGCGGGTACCAAGAGACCCAGTACTTC
CASSYSGYQETQYF
>TRBJ1-1|NA|TRBV28|NA
TGTGCCAGCAGTGGAGCCACTGAAGCTTTCTTT
CASSGATEAFF
>TRBJ2-1|TRBD2|TRBV5-6|NA
TGTGCCAGCAGCTTCCCGGGGGGGTTTTACAATGAGCAGTTCTTC
CASSFPGGFYNEQFF
>TRBJ2-7|TRBD2|TRBV27|NA
TGTGCCAGCAGTTCCCGACTAGCGGAACCCATATACGAGCAGTACTTC
CASSSRLAEPIYEQYF
>TRBJ2-1|TRBD1|TRBV18|NA
TGTGCCAGCTCCCCACCTCCAGGGGGCAATGAGCAGTTCTTC
CASSPPPGGNEQFF
>TRBJ2-7|NA|TRBV28|NA
TGTGCCAGCGCGATAAAGGGGCACTACGAGCAGTACTTC
CASAIKGHYEQYF
>TRBJ2-1|TRBD2|TRBV11-2|few
TGTGCCAGCAGCCGGGACCCGGGGGGAGATGAGCAGTTCTTC
CASSRDPGGDEQFF
>TRBJ2-1|TRBD2|TRBV7-9|NA
TGTGCCAGCAGCCCCTTCTCCGGGACTAGCGGGAGGTACAATGAGCAGTTCTTC
CASSPFSGTSGRYNEQFF
>TRBJ2-3|TRBD2|TRBV5-6|few
TGTGCCAGCAGGTCGGGACTAGGGGGAGATACGCAGTATTTT
CASRSGLGGDTQYF
>TRBJ1-2|TRBD1|TRBV28|NA
TGTGCCAGCAGTTTACCACAGGGGGCAGGGGGCTACACCTTC
CASSLPQGAGGYTF
>TRBJ1-1|NA|TRBV30|NA
TGTGCCTGGAGCGCTGGAGGGTCTGAAGCTTTCTTT
CAWSAGGSEAFF
>TRBJ2-7|NA|TRBV6-6|NA
TGTGCCAGCACCCCCGGCAGGGGTTTCTACGAGCAGTACTTC
CASTPGRGFYEQYF
>TRBJ2-7|TRBD1|TRBV6-1|few
TGTGCCAGCAGGACAGGGACAGGCGCCTACGAGCAGTACTTC
CASRTGTGAYEQYF
>TRBJ2-7|TRBD1|TRBV28|NA
TGTGCCAGCAGCCCGGGACAGGGCTCCTACGAGCAGTACTTC
CASSPGQGSYEQYF
>TRBJ2-7|NA|TRBV28|once
TGTGCCAGCATGGCGGGATCCACCTACGAGCGGTACTTC
CASMAGSTYERYF
>TRBJ1-1|NA|TRBV28|few
TGTGCCAGCAAACCACAGGGGAACACTGAAGCTTTCTTT
CASKPQGNTEAFF
>TRBJ1-2|TRBD1|TRBV2|NA
TGTGCCAGCAGTAAAGGGACAGGGGAATGGGGCGGCTACACCTTC
CASSKGTGEWGGYTF
>TRBJ2-1|TRBD2|TRBV10-3|NA
TGTGCCAGAGGCGGGGGGGAGAACAATGAGCAGTTCTTC
CARGGGENNEQFF
>TRBJ1-1|NA|TRBV5-1|NA
TGCGCCAGCAGCGCTGGCCCTCCCTCCACTGAAGCTTTCTTT
CASSAGPPSTEAFF
>TRBJ2-4|NA|TRBV27|NA
TGTGCCAGCAGTTTCCCAGGGATGGGGGGCATTCAGTACTTC
CASSFPGMGGIQYF
>TRBJ2-3|NA|TRBV6-5|NA
TGTGCCAGCAGTTACTCTTACACGTTGGTCACAGATACGCAGTATTTT
CASSYSYTLVTDTQYF
>TRBJ1-5|NA|TRBV28|NA
TGTGCCAGCAGGGGGCAGTTCAATCAGCCCCAGCATTTT
CASRGQFNQPQHF
>TRBJ2-7|TRBD2|TRBV7-3|NA
TGTGCCAGCAGCTTCGGCGGGAGGCTCTCCTACGAGCAGTACTTC
CASSFGGRLSYEQYF
>TRBJ2-3|TRBD2|TRBV7-3|NA
TGTGCCAGCAGCCCCGGACTAGCGGGAGGGGAAGTGCAGTATTTT
CASSPGLAGGEVQYF
>TRBJ1-5|NA|TRBV6-1|NA
TGTGCCAGCAGTGACTTACTCGGGGTGGGGGGATTAGCCAATCAGCCCCAGCATTTT
CASSDLLGVGGLANQPQHF
>TRBJ2-7|NA|TRBV5-1|few
TGCGCCAGCAGCTTGGATCCCCTCTACGAGCAGTACTTC
CASSLDPLYEQYF
>TRBJ1-2|TRBD1|TRBV7-2|few
TGTGCCAGCAGCCAACAGGGGGCTAATGGCTACACCTTC
CASSQQGANGYTF
>TRBJ2-7|NA|TRBV6-1|NA
TGTGCCAGCAGACGTCAGGGGAGTTTTCGTAACGAGCAGTACTTC
CASRRQGSFRNEQYF
>TRBJ2-7|NA|TRBV11-2|NA
TGTGCCAGCAGCCTCCGGTCCTACGAGCAGTACTTC
CASSLRSYEQYF
>TRBJ2-4|TRBD2|TRBV7-3|NA
TGTGCCAGCAGCCCCGCCCAACTAGCGGGGGGGCCTGGGAACATTCAGTACTTC
CASSPAQLAGGPGNIQYF
>TRBJ2-7|NA|TRBV7-9|NA
TGTGCCAGCAGCTTAGTCACGTCAGACGAGCAGTACTTC
CASSLVTSDEQYF
>TRBJ2-1|NA|TRBV28|NA
TGTGCCAGCAGATTACAGGCCGAACGCCACAATGAGCAGTTCTTC
CASRLQAERHNEQFF
>TRBJ2-3|TRBD2|TRBV11-2|NA
TGTGCCAGCAGCTTAGTCGGGACTAGCAGCACAGATACGCAGTATTTT
CASSLVGTSSTDTQYF
>TRBJ2-7|NA|TRBV7-9|NA
TGTGCCAGCAGCAAACCCCGGGGTCACAACGAGCAGTACTTC
CASSKPRGHNEQYF
>TRBJ2-1|TRBD2|TRBV11-2|NA
TGTGCCAGCAGCCCGAATAAAGGAGCGGGGGGTCCTCACAATGAGCAGTTCTTC
CASSPNKGAGGPHNEQFF
>TRBJ2-1|TRBD2|TRBV28|NA
TGTGCCAGCAGTTTGGAATCTAGCGGGGGGTTGGGTGAGCAGTTCTTC
CASSLESSGGLGEQFF
>TRBJ1-5|TRBD1|TRBV7-9|NA
TGTGCCAGCAGCTCTGTTACAGGGGCGGCGTCTCAGCCCCAGCATTTT
CASSSVTGAASQPQHF